The 7 T cell receptor beta chains given below trace back to one sample, sequenced in a study of cytomegalovirus exposure and HLA in healthy donors. This PCR relied on a set of 60 Vbeta primers and 13 Jbeta primers. Measured with immunoSEQ multiplex PCR; TCRdb has only the in-frame clones, and not every one. This table has approximately 190,000 clones, roughly 80% appearing once. The specimen sequenced was PBMCs. These receptors came from a woman aged 50 to 65 in good health and CMV-seropositive.

The CDR3 DNA follows: TGTGCCAGCAGTGTGACGACAGGTACCTACGAGCAGTACTTC. It specifies CASSVTTGTYEQYF. The chain employs TRBV6-5 and TRBJ2-7; D possibly corresponds to TRBD1 (6 bases). V was shortened by 5 bases and J by 2 bases, with 13 bases between the two germline ends. Germline V CDR1 and CDR2: MNHEY, SVGAGI. This CDR3 region has 14 residues.

This clone occurred once. This chain links TRBV4-1 with TRBJ2-3, with 10 bases identical to TRBD2. Germline lookup yields CDR1 MGHRA and CDR2 YSYEKL. V was pared by 3 bases and J by 1 base, with 7 bases of the junction left unmatched. The CDR3 covers 17 residues. The CDR3, as DNA: TGCGCCAGCAGCCAGGGTGCCGGGACTAGCGGCACAGATACGCAGTATTTT. Protein product: CASSQGAGTSGTDTQYF.

The V and J genes are TRBV7-9 and TRBJ1-1; TRBD1 aligns across 8 bases. J was trimmed by 5 bases and V by 5 bases; bases with no gene match: 7. The CDR3 runs to 14 residues. From germline, CDR1 is SEHNR and CDR2 FQNEAQ (reference sequence). CDR3 bases: TGTGCCAGCAGCCCGGACAGGGCGAGTACTGAAGCTTTCTTT. It encodes CASSPDRASTEAFF.

This clone appeared a few times. The chain is built from TRBV6-6 and TRBJ1-3, with 9 nucleotides matching TRBD1. Losses at the gene ends were 5 bases for V and 2 bases for J; bases not matched to a gene: 7. Germline values: CDR1 MNHNY, CDR2 SVGAGI (reference sequence). The CDR3 has 16 amino acids. The CDR3: CASSRSQGAAGNTIYF. The CDR3 nucleotides read TGTGCCAGCAGTCGCTCACAGGGGGCAGCTGGAAACACCATATATTTT.

The chain joins TRBV7-9 to TRBJ2-1, with D perhaps TRBD2 (6 bases). Trimming took 7 bases from V and 4 from J, leaving 23 bases between them. Germline CDR1 and CDR2: SEHNR and FQNEAQ (reference sequence). The length of the CDR3 is 17 residues. CDR3 sequence reads: CASNPPARDLQYNEQFF. Written as DNA, the CDR3 is TGTGCCAGCAACCCCCCTGCCCGGGACTTACAATACAATGAGCAGTTCTTC. Complete variable domain (other parts from reference TRBV7-9 and TRBJ2-1): DTGVSQNPRHKITKRGQNVTFRCDPISEHNRLYWYRQTLGQGPEFLTYFQNEAQLEKSRLLSDRFSAERPKGSFSTLEIQRTEQGDSAMYLCASNPPARDLQYNEQFFGPGTRLTVL.

V gene TRBV13 combines with J gene TRBJ2-7; 7 nucleotides match TRBD1. Germline trimming cut 5 bases from V and 0 bases from J; bases unmatched to any gene: 7. This CDR3 spans 15 amino acids. Germline V lookup: CDR1 PRHDT, CDR2 FYEKMQ (reference sequence). CDR3 amino acids: CASSPTGPHSYEQYF. CDR3 bases: TGTGCCAGCAGCCCGACAGGGCCTCACTCCTACGAGCAGTACTTC.

The chain joins TRBV27 to TRBJ1-5, with D possibly matching TRBD1 (6 bases). The germline gives CDR1 MNHEY, CDR2 SMNVEV (reference sequence). Deletions cut 11 bases from V and 2 bases from J, with 13 bases between. This CDR3 spans 13 amino acids. CDR3 protein: CAARGAGNQPQHF. The CDR3, as DNA: TGTGCCGCACGGGGGGCGGGCAATCAGCCCCAGCATTTT.